This TCR beta chain stems from a study of metastatic and nonmetastatic thyroid tumors. Study as a whole: Repertoire comparisons spanned blood and tumor or nodule tissue from malignant and benign thyroid patients.

In the study's own analysis: The distant-metastasis classifier for papillary thyroid cancer was built from CDR3 differences across clinicopathological groups. MiXCR re-clonotyped the PCR reads for TCRdb. Here the V and J calls rest on TCRdb's processing, not on the authors' analysis. The sample consists of roughly 15,000 clones, roughly 21% of them appearing once. Thyroid surgery had not been preceded by any treatment in any patient. Study-level findings and limits: Patients with malignant thyroid tumors reportedly had significantly higher TCR beta diversity than those with benign nodules, in blood and tumor.

The CDR3 extends over 13 amino acids. The V and J ends lost 3 bases and 3 bases respectively, with 8 bases between them. This clone is medium-sized. Its antigen remains unknown. The specimen sequenced was adjacent normal tissue. This TCR derives from a female donor with papillary thyroid cancer or a benign thyroid nodule (not recorded which). Some clones in this sample may be carry-over from other donors' samples. The rearrangement joins TRBV12-3 or TRBV12-4 to TRBJ2-5; D remains unclear. CDR3 protein: CASSFSPEETQYF. CDR3 DNA sequence: TGTGCCAGCAGTTTTAGCCCCGAAGAGACCCAGTACTTC.